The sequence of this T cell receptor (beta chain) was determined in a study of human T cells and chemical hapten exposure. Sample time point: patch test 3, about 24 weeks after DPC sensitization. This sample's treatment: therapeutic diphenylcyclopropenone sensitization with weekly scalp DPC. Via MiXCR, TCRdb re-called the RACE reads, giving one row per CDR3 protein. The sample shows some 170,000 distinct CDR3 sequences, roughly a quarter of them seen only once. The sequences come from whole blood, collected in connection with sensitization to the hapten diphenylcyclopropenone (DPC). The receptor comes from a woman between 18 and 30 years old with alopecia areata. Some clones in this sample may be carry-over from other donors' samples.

CDR3 in amino acids: CASSVLAGGRDTQYF. The CDR3 region has the DNA TGTGCCAGCAGCGTTCTAGCGGGAGGAAGGGATACGCAGTATTTT. This chain connects TRBV2 to TRBJ2-3, with 11 bases identical to TRBD2. With 6 bases clipped from V and 6 bases from J, the junction kept 8 bases outside the gene matches. Germline V CDR1 and CDR2: SNHLY, FYNNEI. The CDR3 is 15 residues long.